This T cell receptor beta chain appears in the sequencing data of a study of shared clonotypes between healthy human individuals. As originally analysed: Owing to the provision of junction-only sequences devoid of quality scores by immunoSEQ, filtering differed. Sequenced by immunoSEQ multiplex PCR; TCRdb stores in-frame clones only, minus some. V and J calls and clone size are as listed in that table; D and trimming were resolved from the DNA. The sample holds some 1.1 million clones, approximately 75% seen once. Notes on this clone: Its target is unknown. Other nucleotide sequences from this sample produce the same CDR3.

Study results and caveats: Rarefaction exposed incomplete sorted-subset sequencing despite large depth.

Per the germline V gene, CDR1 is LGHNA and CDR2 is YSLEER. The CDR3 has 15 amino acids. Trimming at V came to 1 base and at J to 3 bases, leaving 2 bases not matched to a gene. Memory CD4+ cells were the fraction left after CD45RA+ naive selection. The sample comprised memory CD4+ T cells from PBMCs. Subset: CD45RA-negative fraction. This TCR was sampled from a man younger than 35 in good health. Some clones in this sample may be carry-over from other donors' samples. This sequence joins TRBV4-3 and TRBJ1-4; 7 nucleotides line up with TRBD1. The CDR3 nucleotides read TGCGCCAGCAGCCAAGGACAGGGCCCTAATGAAAAACTGTTTTTT. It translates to CASSQGQGPNEKLFF.